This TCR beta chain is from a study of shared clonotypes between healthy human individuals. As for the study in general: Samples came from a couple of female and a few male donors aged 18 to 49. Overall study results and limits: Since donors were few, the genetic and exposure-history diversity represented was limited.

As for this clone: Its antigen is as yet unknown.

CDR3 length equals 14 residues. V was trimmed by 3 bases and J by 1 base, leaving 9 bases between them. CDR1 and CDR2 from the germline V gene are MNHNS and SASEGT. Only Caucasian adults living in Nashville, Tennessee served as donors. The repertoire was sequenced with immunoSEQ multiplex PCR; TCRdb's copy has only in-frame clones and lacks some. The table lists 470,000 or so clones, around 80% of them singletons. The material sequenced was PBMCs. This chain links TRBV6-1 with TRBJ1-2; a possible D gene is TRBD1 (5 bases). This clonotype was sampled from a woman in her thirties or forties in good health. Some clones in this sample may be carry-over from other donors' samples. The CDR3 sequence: CASSEGDNNYGYTF. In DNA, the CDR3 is TGTGCCAGCAGTGAGGGGGATAATAACTATGGCTACACCTTC.